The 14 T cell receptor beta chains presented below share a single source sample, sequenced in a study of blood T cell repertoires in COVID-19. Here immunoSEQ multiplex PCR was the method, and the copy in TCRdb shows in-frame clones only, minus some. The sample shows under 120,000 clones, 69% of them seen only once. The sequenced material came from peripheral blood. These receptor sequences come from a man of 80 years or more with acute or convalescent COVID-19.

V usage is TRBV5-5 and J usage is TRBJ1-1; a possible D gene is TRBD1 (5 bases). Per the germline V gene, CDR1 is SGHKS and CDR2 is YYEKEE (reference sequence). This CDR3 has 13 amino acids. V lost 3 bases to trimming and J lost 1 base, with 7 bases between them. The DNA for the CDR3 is TGTGCCAGCAGCTGGGGCCGGAACACTGAAGCTTTCTTT. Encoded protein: CASSWGRNTEAFF.

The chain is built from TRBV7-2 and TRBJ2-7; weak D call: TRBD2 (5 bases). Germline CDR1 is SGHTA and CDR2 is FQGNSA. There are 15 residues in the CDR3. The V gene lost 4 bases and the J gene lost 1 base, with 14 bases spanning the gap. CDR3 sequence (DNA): TGTGCCAGCAGCTACCGGGGATCGGGTTCCTACGAGCAGTACTTC. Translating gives CASSYRGSGSYEQYF.

The CDR3: CASSPDRNEQYF. For the CDR3, the DNA is TGTGCCAGCAGTCCGGACAGAAACGAGCAGTACTTC. The chain employs TRBV6-5 and TRBJ2-7, with a tentative D call TRBD1 (6 bases). This CDR3 has 12 residues. V was clipped by 5 bases and J by 5 bases, with 10 bases between them. Germline assignment: CDR1 MNHEY and CDR2 SVGAGI.

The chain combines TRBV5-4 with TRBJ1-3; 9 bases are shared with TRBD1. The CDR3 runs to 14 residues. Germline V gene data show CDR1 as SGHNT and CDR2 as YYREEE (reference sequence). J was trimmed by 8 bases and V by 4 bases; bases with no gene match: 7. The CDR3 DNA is TGTGCCAGCAGCCCTGGGACAGGGTGGGACACCATATATTTT. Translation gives CASSPGTGWDTIYF.

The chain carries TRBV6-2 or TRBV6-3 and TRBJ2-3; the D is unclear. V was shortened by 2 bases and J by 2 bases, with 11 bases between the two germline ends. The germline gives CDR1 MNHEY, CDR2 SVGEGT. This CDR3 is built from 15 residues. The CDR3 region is CASSYGPPFTDTQYF. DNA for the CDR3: TGTGCCAGCAGTTACGGGCCGCCATTCACAGATACGCAGTATTTT.

The CDR3: CASSTSGTVISYEQYF. CDR3 nucleotides: TGTGCCAGTAGTACCTCCGGGACAGTGATCTCCTACGAGCAGTACTTC. The rearrangement joins TRBV19 to TRBJ2-7, with 7 bases fitting TRBD1. The ends lost 4 bases at V and 0 bases at J; junction bases unmatched: 9. The CDR3 sequence is 16 residues long. CDR1 is LNHDA and CDR2 is SQIVND in the germline V gene (reference sequence).

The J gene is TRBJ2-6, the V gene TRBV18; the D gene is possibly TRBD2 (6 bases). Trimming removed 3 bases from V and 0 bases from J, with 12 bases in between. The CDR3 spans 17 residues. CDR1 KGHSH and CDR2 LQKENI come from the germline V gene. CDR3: CASSPPGGRSGANVLTF. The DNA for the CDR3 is TGTGCCAGCTCACCCCCCGGGGGTCGCTCTGGGGCCAACGTCCTGACTTTC.

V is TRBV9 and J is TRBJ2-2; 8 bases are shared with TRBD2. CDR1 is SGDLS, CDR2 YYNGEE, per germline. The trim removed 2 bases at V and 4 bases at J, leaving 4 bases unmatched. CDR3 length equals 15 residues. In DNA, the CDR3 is TGTGCCAGCAGCGTCAGTAGCGGGATCACCGGGGAGCTGTTTTTT. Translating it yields CASSVSSGITGELFF.

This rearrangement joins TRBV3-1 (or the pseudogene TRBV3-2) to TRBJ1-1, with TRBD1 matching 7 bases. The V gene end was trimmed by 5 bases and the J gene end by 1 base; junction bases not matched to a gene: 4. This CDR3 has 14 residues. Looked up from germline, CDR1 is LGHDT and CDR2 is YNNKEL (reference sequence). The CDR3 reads CASSRQGGNTEAFF. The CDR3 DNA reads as TGTGCCAGCAGCAGGCAGGGGGGGAACACTGAAGCTTTCTTT.

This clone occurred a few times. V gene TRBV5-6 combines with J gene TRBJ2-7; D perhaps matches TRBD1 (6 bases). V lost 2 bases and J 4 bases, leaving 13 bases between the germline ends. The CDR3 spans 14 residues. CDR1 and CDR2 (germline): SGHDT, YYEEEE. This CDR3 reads CASSFTGQTYEQYF. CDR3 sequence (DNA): TGTGCCAGCAGCTTTACTGGACAGACATACGAGCAGTACTTC.

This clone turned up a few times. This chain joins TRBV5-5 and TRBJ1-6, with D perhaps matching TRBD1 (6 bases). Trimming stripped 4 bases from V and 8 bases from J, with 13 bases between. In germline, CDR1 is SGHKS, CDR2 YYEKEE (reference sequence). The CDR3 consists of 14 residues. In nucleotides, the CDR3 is TGTGCCAGCAGCAACGGAAGACAGGATTCACCCCTCCACTTT. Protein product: CASSNGRQDSPLHF.

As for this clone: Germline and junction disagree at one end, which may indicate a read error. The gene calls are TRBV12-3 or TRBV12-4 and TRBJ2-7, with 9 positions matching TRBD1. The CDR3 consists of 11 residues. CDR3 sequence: CASSRGQGKNF. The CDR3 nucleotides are TGTGCCAGCAGCCGGGGACAGGGTAAAAACTTC.

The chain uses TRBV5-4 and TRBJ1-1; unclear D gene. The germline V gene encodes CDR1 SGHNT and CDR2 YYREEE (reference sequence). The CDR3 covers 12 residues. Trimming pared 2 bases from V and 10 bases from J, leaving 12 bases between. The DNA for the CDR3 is TGTGCCAGCAGCTTCCCCCCGGGGATAGCTTTCTTT. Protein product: CASSFPPGIAFF.

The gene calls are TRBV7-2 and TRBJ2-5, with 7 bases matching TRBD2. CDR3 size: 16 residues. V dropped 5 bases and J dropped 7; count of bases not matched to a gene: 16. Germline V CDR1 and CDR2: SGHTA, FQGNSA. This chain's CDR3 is CASSLLRHQSGGTQYF. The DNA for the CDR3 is TGTGCCAGCAGCCTCCTGAGACACCAATCGGGGGGGACCCAGTACTTC.